This TCR beta chain originates from a study of beta chain features in type 1 diabetes. Study-wide results and caveats: Small HLA sub-analyses could not settle whether HLA shapes TCRB rearrangement. For Type 1 diabetes patients, all four CD4+ subsets carried TCRB CDR3s that were moderately but significantly shorter.

The authors reverse transcribed all of the isolated RNA, so sequencing captured expressed TCRB transcripts. Produced via immunoSEQ multiplex PCR; TCRdb's table is partial and in-frame only. The sample carries hundreds of thousands of clones, around 15% recorded once. This clone showed up just a few times. What it recognizes is unknown. Each of the sorted populations had a purity greater than 98%. This CDR3 region has 14 residues. The germline V gene has CDR1 SGHVS and CDR2 FQNEAQ. The V end lost 0 bases, the J end lost 7 bases, and 10 bases lay between the germline ends. The clonotype originates from a man aged 25-40 years with type 1 diabetes. Sequencing was performed on naive CD4+ T cells from blood. The chain carries TRBV7-8 and TRBJ1-5; D might be TRBD1 (6 bases). The CDR3 reads CASSLAKGEQPQHF. The CDR3 DNA reads TGTGCCAGCAGCTTAGCGAAGGGGGAACAGCCCCAGCATTTT.